This T cell receptor beta chain was identified during a study of vaccination and CD4 T cells after COVID-19. Study overall: Overlapping spike peptides of SARS-CoV-2, HCoV-NL63, HCoV-OC43 and HCoV-229E stimulated the cells.

With 7 bases clipped from V and 0 bases from J, the junction kept 3 bases outside the gene matches. This CDR3 has 14 amino acids. Germline assignment: CDR1 LNHDA and CDR2 SQIVND (reference sequence). The treatment was: approximately 9-day PBMC culture with coronavirus spike peptide pools or control peptides (ViraFEST assay). Only a few counts were recorded for this clonotype. The antigen remains undetermined. Scientists ran DNA taken from cultured CD4+ T cells through the Oncomine TCR Beta short-read assay for sequencing. TCRdb re-derived calls from the PCR reads in MiXCR, one entry per CDR3 protein. The sample consists of about 20,000 distinct CDR3 sequences, 38% of them appearing once. The study's findings and limits: Clonotypes reactive to SARS-CoV-2 had a median that went up from approximately 21 to 38, but not significantly.

Sequenced here: CD4+ T cells from blood, cultured in vitro, sampled before SARS-CoV-2 vaccination. The gene calls are TRBV19 and TRBJ2-7; TRBD2 aligns across 10 bases. The clonotype was recovered from a human donor who received a COVID-19 vaccine. The CDR3 here is CASTIAGGSYEQYF. The CDR3 nucleotides are TGTGCCAGTACCATAGCGGGGGGCTCCTACGAGCAGTACTTC.